This T cell receptor (beta chain) came from a study of graft-versus-host responses after intestinal transplantation. Overall study results and limits: Declining HvG levels early post-transplant were linked to peak circulating GvH clone levels. GvH clones turned up in recipient marrow; some had shown up first in ileum or blood.

Measured with immunoSEQ multiplex PCR; TCRdb has only the in-frame clones, and not every one. The top ten hold about 0.25% of the sample, which has 90,000 to 130,000 clones, roughly 92% seen once. Looked up from germline, CDR1 is MNHNS and CDR2 is SASEGT. V gave up 8 bases and J gave up 1 base, with 11 bases separating them. The length of the CDR3 is 13 residues. A note on this clone: Its antigen remains unknown.

The sample consisted of unstimulated CD4+ T cells sorted from spleen or lymph node cells, taken before transplant. The V call is TRBV6-1, the J call TRBJ1-1; D is unclear. This receptor was taken from a human donor who was the organ donor for an intestinal transplant. CDR3 in DNA: TGTGCCAGCGGGGTCGAGAAGAACACTGAAGCTTTCTTT. This codes for CASGVEKNTEAFF.